This T cell receptor (beta chain) came from a study of long-term antiretroviral therapy in people with HIV. Comments on this clone: Its specificity is unknown.

V was trimmed by 0 bases and J by 0 bases, leaving 7 bases between them. Germline V gene lookup returns CDR1 SGHRS and CDR2 YFSETQ. The CDR3 runs to 14 residues. Study-level points and caveats: HIV repertoire CDR3 lengths ranged less widely than those of controls.

Researchers report immunoSEQ v3.0 was run at survey level. The data were produced by immunoSEQ multiplex PCR, yet TCRdb's version contains in-frame clones alone and is incomplete. This sample has approximately 18,000 clones; 91% occur once, and the top ten carry more than 9%. The chain uses TRBV5-1 and TRBJ2-7; D uncertain. This receptor was identified in a man aged 45-60 years with HIV. The sample was unsorted PBMCs, taken 3 years after starting antiretroviral therapy. The CDR3 is CASSLEGSSYEQYF. CDR3 coding DNA: TGCGCCAGCAGCTTGGAAGGTAGCTCCTACGAGCAGTACTTC.